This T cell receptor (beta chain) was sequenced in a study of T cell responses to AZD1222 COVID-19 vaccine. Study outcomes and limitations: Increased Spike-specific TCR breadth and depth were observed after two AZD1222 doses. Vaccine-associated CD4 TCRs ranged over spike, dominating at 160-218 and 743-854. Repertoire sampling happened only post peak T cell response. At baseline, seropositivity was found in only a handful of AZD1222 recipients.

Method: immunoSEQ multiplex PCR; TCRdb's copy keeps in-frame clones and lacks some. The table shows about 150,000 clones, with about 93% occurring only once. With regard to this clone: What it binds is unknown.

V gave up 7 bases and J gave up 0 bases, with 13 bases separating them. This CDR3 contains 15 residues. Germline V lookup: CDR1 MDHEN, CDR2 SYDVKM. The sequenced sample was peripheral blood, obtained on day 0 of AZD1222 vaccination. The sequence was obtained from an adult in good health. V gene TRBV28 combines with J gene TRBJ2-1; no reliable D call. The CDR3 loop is CASTPTSSSYNEQFF. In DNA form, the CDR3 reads TGTGCCAGCACCCCTACCAGTAGCTCCTACAATGAGCAGTTCTTC.